The 13 T cell receptor beta chains below were found in one sample sequenced in a study of a mutant IDH1 vaccine in newly diagnosed glioma. Time point here: week 23, last vaccination. Doses comprised 300 ug of mutant IDH1 20-mer peptide each, plus topical imiquimod. These TCRs' antigens remain unknown. TCRdb keeps only in-frame clones here, not all; method: immunoSEQ multiplex PCR. Seen here are approximately 35,000 clones, roughly 90% observed once, and the top ten hold approximately 2.4%. The sequencing here drew on PBMCs, taken from a glioma patient whose treatment included an IDH1 peptide vaccine. The receptors stem from a man aged 40-55 years with glioma.

V and J are TRBV6-4 and TRBJ1-6; D might be TRBD1 (5 bases). The CDR3 has 15 residues. CDR1 and CDR2 (germline): MRHNA, SNTAGT. V dropped 2 bases and J dropped 8 bases, with 13 bases sitting between them. CDR3 region: CASSDTGARDSPLHF. The CDR3 coding sequence is TGTGCCAGCAGTGACACAGGCGCGAGAGATTCACCCCTCCACTTT.

The chain links TRBV28 to TRBJ1-1; D is unclear. Trimming stripped 2 bases from V and 0 bases from J, with 10 bases between. Germline-derived CDR1 and CDR2 are MDHEN and SYDVKM. The length of the CDR3 is 15 residues. In DNA, the CDR3 is TGTGCCAGCAGTTTAAGAGGGAATATGAACACTGAAGCTTTCTTT. As protein: CASSLRGNMNTEAFF.

The chain combines TRBV7-9 with TRBJ2-5, with D possibly TRBD1 on 6 matching bases. V lost 3 bases and J lost 3, with 14 bases in between. The CDR3 runs 15 residues. Per the germline V gene, CDR1 is SEHNR and CDR2 is FQNEAQ (reference sequence). The CDR3 DNA sequence: TGTGCCAGCAGCTTTTTTACAGGGAACAAAGAGACCCAGTACTTC. Its translation is CASSFFTGNKETQYF. Complete variable domain (other parts from reference TRBV7-9 and TRBJ2-5): DTGVSQNPRHKITKRGQNVTFRCDPISEHNRLYWYRQTLGQGPEFLTYFQNEAQLEKSRLLSDRFSAERPKGSFSTLEIQRTEQGDSAMYLCASSFFTGNKETQYFGPGTRLLVL.

The J gene is TRBJ2-1, the V gene TRBV5-1; the match to TRBD1 covers 7 bases. V lost 0 bases, J lost 5 bases, and 5 bases stayed unmatched. Germline CDR1 and CDR2: SGHRS and YFSETQ. The CDR3 consists of 15 residues. The CDR3 here is CASSLGQGGNNEQFF. CDR3 bases: TGCGCCAGCAGCTTGGGACAGGGTGGGAACAATGAGCAGTTCTTC.

V and J are TRBV5-1 and TRBJ2-1; no definite D call. Between the trimmed V and J ends, which lost 2 bases and 3 bases, there was a span of 12 bases. The CDR3 sequence is 15 residues long. From germline, CDR1 is SGHRS and CDR2 YFSETQ. In DNA, the CDR3 is TGCGCCAGCAGCTTAGCCACCGCCGTCTACAATGAGCAGTTCTTC. Amino acid sequence: CASSLATAVYNEQFF.

The chain combines TRBV4-2 with TRBJ1-1; D might be TRBD1 (6 bases). This CDR3 region has 12 residues. The germline V and J ends were trimmed by 7 bases and 5 bases, with 11 bases remaining between them. Germline values: CDR1 LGHNA, CDR2 YNFKEQ. The DNA of the CDR3 is TGTGCCAGCACCTTCGACAGGACTGAAGCTTTCTTT. Amino acids: CASTFDRTEAFF.

In its sample, this clone was seen once. J is TRBJ2-3 and V is TRBV19, with TRBD1 matching over 8 bases. Trimming at V came to 8 bases and at J to 0 bases, leaving 4 bases not matched to a gene. The germline gives CDR1 LNHDA, CDR2 SQIVND (reference sequence). CDR3 length equals 14 residues. The CDR3 is CASSGQVSTDTQYF. In DNA, the CDR3 is TGTGCCAGTTCGGGACAGGTCAGCACAGATACGCAGTATTTT.

The rearrangement links TRBV7-2 to TRBJ1-2; D not certain. This CDR3 is 13 amino acids long. V was trimmed by 8 bases and J by 3 bases, leaving 13 bases between them. The germline gives CDR1 SGHTA, CDR2 FQGNSA. CDR3 amino acids: CASSPPGYYGYTF. CDR3 nucleotide sequence: TGTGCCAGCTCCCCACCGGGATACTATGGCTACACCTTC. Full variable domain (rest looked up from reference TRBV7-2 and TRBJ1-2): GAGVSQSPSNKVTEKGKDVELRCDPISGHTALYWYRQSLGQGLEFLIYFQGNSAPDKSGLPSDRFSAERTGGSVSTLTIQRTQQEDSAVYLCASSPPGYYGYTFGSGTRLTVV.

This clone was detected only a few times. V gene TRBV6-6 combines with J gene TRBJ2-5; D gene unclear. The CDR3 extends over 11 amino acids. The ends were cut back, 10 bases at V and 5 bases at J, with 11 bases in the middle. Germline CDR1 is MNHNY and CDR2 is SVGAGI (reference sequence). The CDR3 reads CATSMKETQYF. CDR3 DNA: TGTGCCACCTCAATGAAGGAGACCCAGTACTTC.

This clone was found a few times. This sequence joins TRBV5-1 and TRBJ1-5, with 11 bases fitting TRBD1. Germline CDR1 is SGHRS and CDR2 is YFSETQ. The CDR3 extends over 15 amino acids. With 4 bases clipped from V and 4 bases from J, the junction kept 4 bases outside the gene matches. CDR3 in amino acids: CASSTGTGGNQPQHF. The CDR3 nucleotides read TGCGCCAGCAGCACAGGGACAGGGGGGAATCAGCCCCAGCATTTT.

The V and J genes are TRBV30 and TRBJ1-3; the D gene is possibly TRBD1 (5 bases). V was cut by 3 bases and J by 4 bases, with 13 bases left in between. The CDR3 totals 14 residues. Germline V gene data show CDR1 as GTSNPN and CDR2 as SVGIG (reference sequence). The CDR3 loop reads CAWREPGSGNTIYF. The CDR3 nucleotides read TGTGCCTGGAGGGAACCAGGGTCCGGAAACACCATATATTTT.

The rearrangement joins TRBV28 to TRBJ1-2; D is unresolved. The CDR3 runs 13 residues. CDR1 and CDR2 from the germline V gene are MDHEN and SYDVKM. V lost 2 bases and J 4 bases, leaving 8 bases between the germline ends. The CDR3 DNA follows: TGTGCCAGCAGTTTACTCCAAAGCTATGGCTACACCTTC. This translates into CASSLLQSYGYTF.

This chain joins TRBV28 and TRBJ2-7; no definite D call. V was pared by 6 bases and J by 4 bases, with 13 bases between. Germline CDR1 is MDHEN and CDR2 is SYDVKM. CDR3 length equals 13 residues. The CDR3 reads CASSPAFPYEQYF. CDR3 sequence (DNA): TGTGCCAGCAGCCCCGCTTTCCCGTACGAGCAGTACTTC.